The sequence of this T cell receptor (beta chain) was determined in a study of T cell responses to AZD1222 COVID-19 vaccine. Comment on this clone: Its antigen is not known.

Study-level points and caveats: Clonal diversity may have been underestimated, and the donors were mostly white British, with more females than males. Along spike, vaccine-associated CD4 TCRs were found throughout, with dominance at 160-218 and 743-854. The repertoires were collected only after the peak T cell response.

Data came from immunoSEQ multiplex PCR; TCRdb stores just in-frame clones and leaves some out. This sample has some 110,000 clones, with 92% found just once. The CDR3 has 15 residues. The V gene's germline CDR1 is SGHDT and CDR2 YYEEEE. Trimming removed 6 bases from V and 1 base from J, with 16 bases in between. The chain joins TRBV5-6 to TRBJ2-5; D gene uncertain. The starting material was peripheral blood, obtained 28 days after the second AZD1222 dose. This receptor was taken from an adult who received the AZD1222 COVID-19 vaccine. The CDR3 DNA reads as TGTGCCAGCACGGGTAGCCTCCTCCCCCAAGAGACCCAGTACTTC. This codes for CASTGSLLPQETQYF.